The source of this T cell receptor beta chain is a study of cytomegalovirus exposure and HLA in healthy donors. Study-level background: An early data release held 75 million to 100 million unique TCRs from HLA-typed donors.

With 60 Vbeta and 13 Jbeta primers, the PCR was carried out. Sequencing used immunoSEQ multiplex PCR; TCRdb keeps in-frame clones, though not all of them. The sample lists roughly 98,000 clones; approximately 76% were seen once. Deletions cut 3 bases from V and 2 bases from J, with 13 bases between. Germline loops: CDR1 KGHSH, CDR2 LQKENI. CDR3 length equals 15 residues. The sequence was obtained from a man aged 35-49 years in good health and CMV-seronegative. The sample comprised PBMCs. This chain uses TRBV18 with TRBJ1-1, with D possibly TRBD1 on 6 matching bases. Here the CDR3 reads CASSPLGRGNTEAFF. Written as DNA, the CDR3 is TGTGCCAGCTCACCTCTTGGCAGGGGAAACACTGAAGCTTTCTTT.